This TCR beta chain was sequenced during a study of cytomegalovirus exposure and HLA in healthy donors. Findings and limits, study-wide: A few of the chains that were CMV-associated were confirmed in vitro to be specific for CMV antigens. The authors considered a cluster of highly shared sequence variants likely to be a sequencing artifact. Reportedly, a later analysis found an Asian-associated ancestry cluster had fewer N-insertions than the roughly 630-donor mean.

With 0 bases removed from V and 2 bases from J, the gap between germline ends came to 5 bases. The CDR3 loop spans 14 amino acids. Germline assignment: CDR1 SGHNT and CDR2 YYREEE (reference sequence). This clone was counted between two and nine times. Its antigen is currently unknown. The PCR made use of 60 Vbeta and 13 Jbeta primers. The method was immunoSEQ multiplex PCR; TCRdb's version includes in-frame clones alone and lacks a portion of them. The sample shows fewer than 130,000 clones, roughly 80% of them seen only once. This TCR came from a female donor in good health and CMV-seropositive. The sample was PBMCs. V usage is TRBV5-4 and J usage is TRBJ2-2; D not certain. For the CDR3, the DNA is TGTGCCAGCAGCTTGGACAGTAACACCGGGGAGCTGTTTTTT. This sequence encodes CASSLDSNTGELFF. The variable domain in full, with the rest retrieved from reference TRBV5-4 and TRBJ2-2, is ETGVTQSPTHLIKTRGQQVTLRCSSQSGHNTVSWYQQALGQGPQFIFQYYREEENGRGNFPPRFSGLQFPNYSSELNVNALELDDSALYLCASSLDSNTGELFFGEGSRLTVL.